This T cell receptor beta chain was documented in a study of blood T cell repertoires in COVID-19. Across the whole study: Both acute and convalescent COVID-19 samples were obtained from the United States, Italy and Spain. Sources were T cells, B-cell-depleted T cells, or PBMCs; the material itself was cDNA or gDNA.

The CDR3 runs to 18 residues. Germline loops: CDR1 LNHDA, CDR2 SQIVND (reference sequence). Germline trimming cut 5 bases from V and 4 bases from J; bases unmatched to any gene: 17. Original analysis: Amplification of reference gene primers provided the estimated nucleated cell counts. Libraries were prepared by immunoSEQ multiplex PCR; TCRdb keeps only in-frame clonotypes and omits some of them. V and J calls and clone size are copied from that table; D and trimming were computed from the DNA. The sample includes over 150,000 clones, more than 75% of them seen just once. The chain recombines TRBV19 with TRBJ1-5; 7 nucleotides match TRBD1. The specimen sequenced was peripheral blood. This sequence originates from a man in his fifties who had recovered from COVID-19. The CDR3, as DNA: TGTGCCAGTAGTTCGGAAATAACAGGGGCCTGGGAGAATCAGCCCCAGCATTTT. Translated: CASSSEITGAWENQPQHF.